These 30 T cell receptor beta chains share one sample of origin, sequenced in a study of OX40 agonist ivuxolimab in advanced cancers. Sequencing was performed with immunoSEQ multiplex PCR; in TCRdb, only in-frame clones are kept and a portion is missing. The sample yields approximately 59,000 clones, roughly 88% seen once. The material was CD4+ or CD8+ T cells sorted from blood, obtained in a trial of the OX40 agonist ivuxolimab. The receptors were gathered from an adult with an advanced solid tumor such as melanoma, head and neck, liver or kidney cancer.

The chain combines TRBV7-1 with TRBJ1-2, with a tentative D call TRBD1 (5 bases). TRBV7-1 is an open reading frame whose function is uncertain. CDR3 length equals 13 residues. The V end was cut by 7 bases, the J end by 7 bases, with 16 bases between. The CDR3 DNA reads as TGTGCCAGCATTGCCGGGACGGAGCCTGGCTACACCTTC. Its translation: CASIAGTEPGYTF.

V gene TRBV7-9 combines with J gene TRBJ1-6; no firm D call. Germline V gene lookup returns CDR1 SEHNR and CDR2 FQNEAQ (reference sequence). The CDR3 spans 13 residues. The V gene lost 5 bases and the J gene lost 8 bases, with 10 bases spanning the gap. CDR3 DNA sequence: TGTGCCAGCAGCCCTAGAGCCGATTCACCCCTCCACTTT. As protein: CASSPRADSPLHF.

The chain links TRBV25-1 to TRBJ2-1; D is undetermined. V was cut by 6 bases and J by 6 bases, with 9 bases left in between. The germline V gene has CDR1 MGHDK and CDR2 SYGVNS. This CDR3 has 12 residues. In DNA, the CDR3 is TGTGCCAGCAGGAACAGACTCAATGAGCAGTTCTTC. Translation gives CASRNRLNEQFF.

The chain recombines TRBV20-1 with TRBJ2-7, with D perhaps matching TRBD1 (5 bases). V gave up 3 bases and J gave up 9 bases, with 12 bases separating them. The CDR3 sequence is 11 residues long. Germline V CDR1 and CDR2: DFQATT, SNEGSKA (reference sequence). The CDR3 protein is CSARFLTGQYF. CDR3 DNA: TGCAGTGCTAGGTTCCTAACAGGGCAGTACTTC.

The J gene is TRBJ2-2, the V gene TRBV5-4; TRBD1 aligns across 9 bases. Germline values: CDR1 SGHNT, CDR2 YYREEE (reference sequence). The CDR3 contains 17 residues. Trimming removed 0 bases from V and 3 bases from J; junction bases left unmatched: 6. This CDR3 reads CASSLGTQGADTGELFF. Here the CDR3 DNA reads TGTGCCAGCAGCTTGGGAACACAGGGGGCTGACACCGGGGAGCTGTTTTTT.

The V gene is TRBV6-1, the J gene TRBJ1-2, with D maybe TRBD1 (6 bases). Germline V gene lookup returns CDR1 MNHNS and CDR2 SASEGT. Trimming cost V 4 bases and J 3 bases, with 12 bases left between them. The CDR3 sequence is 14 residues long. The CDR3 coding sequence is TGTGCCAGCAGTGCGAGGGGGGGCTACTATGGCTACACCTTC. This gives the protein CASSARGGYYGYTF.

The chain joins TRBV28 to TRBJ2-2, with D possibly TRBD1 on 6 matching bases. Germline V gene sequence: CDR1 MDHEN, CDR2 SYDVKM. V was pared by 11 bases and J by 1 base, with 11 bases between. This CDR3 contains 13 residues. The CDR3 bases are TGTGCCGGGGGACAAATGAACACCGGGGAGCTGTTTTTT. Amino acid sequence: CAGGQMNTGELFF.

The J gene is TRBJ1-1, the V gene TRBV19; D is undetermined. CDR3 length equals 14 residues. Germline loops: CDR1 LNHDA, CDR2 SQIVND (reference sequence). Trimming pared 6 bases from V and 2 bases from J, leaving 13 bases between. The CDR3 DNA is TGTGCCAGTAGCCCCTTTGCGGGAAACACTGAAGCTTTCTTT. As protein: CASSPFAGNTEAFF. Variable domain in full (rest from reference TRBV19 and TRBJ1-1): DGGITQSPKYLFRKEGQNVTLSCEQNLNHDAMYWYRQDPGQGLRLIYYSQIVNDFQKGDIAEGYSVSREKKESFPLTVTSAQKNPTAFYLCASSPFAGNTEAFFGQGTRLTVV.

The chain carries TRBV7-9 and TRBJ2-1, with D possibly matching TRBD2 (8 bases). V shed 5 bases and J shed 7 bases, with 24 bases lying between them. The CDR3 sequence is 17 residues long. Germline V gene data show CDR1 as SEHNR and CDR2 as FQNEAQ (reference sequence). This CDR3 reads CASSLTGSSGGGNEQFF. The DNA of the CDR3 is TGTGCCAGCAGCCTGACAGGGAGCAGCGGGGGCGGGAATGAGCAGTTCTTC.

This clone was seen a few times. DNA for the CDR3: TGTGCCAGCAGCTTAGGACTAGCGGGAGGCCTGGAGCAGTACTTC. As protein: CASSLGLAGGLEQYF. This rearrangement joins TRBV11-2 to TRBJ2-7, with 13 bases that match TRBD2. Germline CDR1 is SGHAT and CDR2 is FQNNGV. Unmatched junction bases numbered 4, after V lost 1 base and J lost 7 bases. This CDR3 is built from 15 residues.

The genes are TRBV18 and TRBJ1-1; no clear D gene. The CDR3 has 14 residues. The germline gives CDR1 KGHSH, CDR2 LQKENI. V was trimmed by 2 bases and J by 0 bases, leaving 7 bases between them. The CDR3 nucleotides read TGTGCCAGCTCACCATCACAGTTGAACACTGAAGCTTTCTTT. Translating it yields CASSPSQLNTEAFF.

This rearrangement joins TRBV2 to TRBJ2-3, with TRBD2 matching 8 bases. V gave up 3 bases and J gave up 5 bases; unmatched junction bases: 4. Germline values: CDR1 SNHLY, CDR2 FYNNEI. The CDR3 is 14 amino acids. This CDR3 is CASSDASGRDTQYF. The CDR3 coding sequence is TGTGCCAGCAGTGATGCAAGCGGGAGAGATACGCAGTATTTT.

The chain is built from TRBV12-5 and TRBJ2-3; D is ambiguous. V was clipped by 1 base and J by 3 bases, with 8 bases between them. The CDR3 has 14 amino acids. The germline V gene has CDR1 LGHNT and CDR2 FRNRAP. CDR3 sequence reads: CASGLGIETDTQYF. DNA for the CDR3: TGTGCTAGTGGTTTGGGGATTGAAACAGATACGCAGTATTTT.

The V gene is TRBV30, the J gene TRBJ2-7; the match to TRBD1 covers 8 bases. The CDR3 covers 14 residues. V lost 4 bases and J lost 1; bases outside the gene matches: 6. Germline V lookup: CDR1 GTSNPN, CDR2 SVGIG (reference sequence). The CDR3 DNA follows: TGTGCCTGGAATACAGGGGGTGGATCCTACGAGCAGTACTTC. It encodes CAWNTGGGSYEQYF. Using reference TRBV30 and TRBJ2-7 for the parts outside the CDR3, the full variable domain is SQTIHQWPATLVQPVGSPLSLECTVEGTSNPNLYWYRQAAGRGLQLLFYSVGIGQISSEVPQNLSASRPQDRQFILSSKKLLLSDSGFYLCAWNTGGGSYEQYFGPGTRLTVT.

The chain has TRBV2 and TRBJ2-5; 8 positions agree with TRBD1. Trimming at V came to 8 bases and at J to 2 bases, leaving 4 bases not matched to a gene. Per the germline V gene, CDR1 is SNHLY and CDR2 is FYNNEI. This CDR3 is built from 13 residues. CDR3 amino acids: CASCRDRQETQYF. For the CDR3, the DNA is TGTGCCAGCTGTAGGGACAGGCAAGAGACCCAGTACTTC.

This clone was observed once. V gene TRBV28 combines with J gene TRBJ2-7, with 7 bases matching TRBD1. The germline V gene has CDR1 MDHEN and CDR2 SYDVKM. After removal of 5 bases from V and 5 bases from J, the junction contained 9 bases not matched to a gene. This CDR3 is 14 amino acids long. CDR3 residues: CASSALDRVNEQYF. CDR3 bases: TGTGCCAGCAGTGCCCTCGACAGGGTCAACGAGCAGTACTTC.

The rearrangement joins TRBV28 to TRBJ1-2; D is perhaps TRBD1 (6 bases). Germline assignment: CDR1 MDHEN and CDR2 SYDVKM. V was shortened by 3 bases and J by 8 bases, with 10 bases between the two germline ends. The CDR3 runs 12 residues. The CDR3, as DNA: TGTGCCAGCAGTTTGGCAGGGGCGGGCTACACCTTC. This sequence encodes CASSLAGAGYTF.

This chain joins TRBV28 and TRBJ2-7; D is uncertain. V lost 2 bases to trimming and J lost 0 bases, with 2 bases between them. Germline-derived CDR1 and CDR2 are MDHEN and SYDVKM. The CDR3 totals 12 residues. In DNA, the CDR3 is TGTGCCAGCAGTTTAATCTCCTACGAGCAGTACTTC. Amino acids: CASSLISYEQYF.

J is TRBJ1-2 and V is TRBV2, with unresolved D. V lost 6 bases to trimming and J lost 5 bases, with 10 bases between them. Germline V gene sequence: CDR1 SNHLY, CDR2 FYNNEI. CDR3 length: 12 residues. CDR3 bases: TGTGCCAGCAGAGACGTCTCTTATGGCTACACCTTC. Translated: CASRDVSYGYTF.

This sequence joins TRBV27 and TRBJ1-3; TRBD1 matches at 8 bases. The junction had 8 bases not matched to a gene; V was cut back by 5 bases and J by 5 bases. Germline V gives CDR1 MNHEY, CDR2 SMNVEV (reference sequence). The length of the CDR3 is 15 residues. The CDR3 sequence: CASSPSGGRRNTIYF. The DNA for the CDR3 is TGTGCCAGCAGTCCTTCAGGGGGCCGGAGAAACACCATATATTTT.

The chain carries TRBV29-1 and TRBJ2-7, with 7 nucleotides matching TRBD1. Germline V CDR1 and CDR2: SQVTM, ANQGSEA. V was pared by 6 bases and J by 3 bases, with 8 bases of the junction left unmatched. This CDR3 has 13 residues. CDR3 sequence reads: CSVRGQIYYEQYF. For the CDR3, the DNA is TGCAGCGTGAGGGGACAGATTTACTACGAGCAGTACTTC.

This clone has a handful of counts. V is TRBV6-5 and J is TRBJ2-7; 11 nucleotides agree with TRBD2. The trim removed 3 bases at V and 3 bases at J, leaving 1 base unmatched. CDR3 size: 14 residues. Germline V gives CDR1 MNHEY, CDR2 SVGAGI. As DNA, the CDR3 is TGTGCCAGCAGTTATGGGACTAGCGGCTACGAGCAGTACTTC. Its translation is CASSYGTSGYEQYF.

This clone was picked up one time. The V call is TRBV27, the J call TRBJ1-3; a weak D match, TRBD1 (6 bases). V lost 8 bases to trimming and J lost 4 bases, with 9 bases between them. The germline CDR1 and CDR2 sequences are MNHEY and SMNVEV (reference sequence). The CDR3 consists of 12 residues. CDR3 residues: CASSTGGNTIYF. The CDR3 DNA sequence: TGTGCCAGCTCCACAGGGGGAAACACCATATATTTT.

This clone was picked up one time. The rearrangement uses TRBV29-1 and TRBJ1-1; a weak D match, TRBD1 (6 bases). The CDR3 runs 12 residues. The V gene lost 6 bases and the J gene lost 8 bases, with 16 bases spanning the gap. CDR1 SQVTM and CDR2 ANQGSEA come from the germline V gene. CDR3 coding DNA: TGCAGCGTAGACCCCGGGGGGCGGGAAGCTTTCTTT. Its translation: CSVDPGGREAFF.

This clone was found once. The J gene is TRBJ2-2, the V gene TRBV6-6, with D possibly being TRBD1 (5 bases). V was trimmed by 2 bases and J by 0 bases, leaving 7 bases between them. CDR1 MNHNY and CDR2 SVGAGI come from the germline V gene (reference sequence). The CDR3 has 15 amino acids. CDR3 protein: CASSYETANTGELFF. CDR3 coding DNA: TGTGCCAGCAGTTACGAGACAGCGAACACCGGGGAGCTGTTTTTT.

The CDR3 DNA reads as TGCAGCGTTGAAGTGGGGGCAGGGCAGCCCCAGCATTTT. Its protein product is CSVEVGAGQPQHF. V usage is TRBV29-1 and J usage is TRBJ1-5, with D perhaps TRBD1 (6 bases). CDR1 is SQVTM and CDR2 is ANQGSEA in the germline V gene. The CDR3 spans 13 residues. V gave up 1 base and J gave up 7 bases, with 11 bases separating them.

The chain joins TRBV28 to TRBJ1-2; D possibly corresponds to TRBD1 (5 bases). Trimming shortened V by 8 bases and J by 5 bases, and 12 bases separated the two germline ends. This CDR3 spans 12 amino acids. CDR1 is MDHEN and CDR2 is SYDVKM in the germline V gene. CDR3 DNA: TGTGCCAGCGGCGGGGGGGGGTATGGCTACACCTTC. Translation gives CASGGGGYGYTF.

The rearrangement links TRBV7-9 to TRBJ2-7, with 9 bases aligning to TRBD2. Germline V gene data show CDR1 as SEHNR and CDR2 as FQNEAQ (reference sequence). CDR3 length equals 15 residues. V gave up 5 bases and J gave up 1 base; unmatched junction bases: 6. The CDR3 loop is CASSPQAGGSYEQYF. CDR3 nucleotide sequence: TGTGCCAGCAGCCCGCAAGCGGGAGGATCCTACGAGCAGTACTTC.

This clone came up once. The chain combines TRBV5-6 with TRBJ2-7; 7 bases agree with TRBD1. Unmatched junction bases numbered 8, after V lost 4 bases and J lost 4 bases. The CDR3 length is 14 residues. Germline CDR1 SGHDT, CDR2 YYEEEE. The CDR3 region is CASSSTGQFYEQYF. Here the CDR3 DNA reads TGTGCCAGCAGCAGCACGGGACAGTTTTACGAGCAGTACTTC.

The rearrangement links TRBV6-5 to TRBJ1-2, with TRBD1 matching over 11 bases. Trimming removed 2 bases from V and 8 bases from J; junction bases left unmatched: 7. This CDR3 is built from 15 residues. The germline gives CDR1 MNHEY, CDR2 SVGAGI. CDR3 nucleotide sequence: TGTGCCAGCAGTTACCAGGGACAGGGGGTAGAGGGCTACACCTTC. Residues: CASSYQGQGVEGYTF.